This record looks at one TCR beta chain sequence and its context. Which antigen it targets is not known. Nothing much larger sits one base from this clone, and base qualities are not available. The sample is drawn from a study of PD-1 blockade in classical Hodgkin lymphoma (TCRdb year 2020). In the study overall: Nivolumab dosing was 3 mg/kg intravenously every 2 weeks, continuing until either disease progression or unacceptable toxicity. A peripheral blood immune signature of response to PD-1 blockade in classical Hodgkin lymphoma was defined using TCR beta sequencing and CyTOF. Summary of the overall study and its limitations: Patients starting nivolumab less than 1 year after ASCT had lower diversity and were excluded from later analyses to avoid confounding by immune reconstitution. Trial patients achieving complete response had baseline diversity similar to newly diagnosed patients, whereas partial responders and progressors had significantly lower diversity. The study was restricted to a single clinical trial cohort, and the causes of repertoire differences, possibly disease activity or prior therapy, were left undefined. CD4+ but not CD8+ TCR diversity rose significantly by C4D1 (p=0.0027 vs p=0.16), most apparent in complete responders (p=0.02). Baseline TCR diversity was reported as lower in newly diagnosed patients than in healthy donors, and lower still in relapsed/refractory patients.

Explained via the paper, the time point label denotes: cycle 2 day 1 (C2D1) of nivolumab. Relapse after autologous stem cell transplantation had occurred in all trial patients, and cohorts A, B and C were distinguished by prior brentuximab vedotin exposure. The trial cohort was composed of some 57 patients with relapsed/refractory classical Hodgkin lymphoma, for whom complete response, partial response or progressive disease was recorded as best overall response. In the multi-cohort phase II CheckMate 205 trial, trial patients received single-agent nivolumab. Best overall response was determined by an independent review committee according to the 2007 International Working Group response criteria. Trial PBMCs were collected just before the start of nivolumab (C1D1) and during therapy at cycle 2 day 1 and cycle 4 day 1. After peripheral blood was drawn into 8 mL Vacutainer Cell Preparation Tubes, PBMCs were isolated by centrifugation and then cryopreserved.

The Qiagen DNeasy kit was used to extract genomic DNA both from unsorted PBMCs and from the negatively selected CD4+ and CD8+ fractions. Amplification of TCR beta CDR3 regions was done by immunoSEQ multiplex PCR with primers that anneal to V and J segments. A synthetic immune receptor repertoire was used to minimize amplification bias, and remaining bias was computationally removed after sequencing. Under the source paper's analysis protocol: Custom Python scripts were used to quantify repertoire diversity as the Shannon entropy index. Unsorted, CD4+ and CD8+ repertoires were analyzed separately, except for combined analyses in which CD4+ and CD8+ sequences were merged in silico. Clonal expansion was defined as a frequency increase of at least 2-fold after treatment compared with C1D1, and clones undetected at baseline were assigned a pseudocount of 0.5. Clones with 0 or 1 copy at C1D1 were defined as singleton clones, while clones with 2 or more copies were defined as non-singleton clones. Clones expanded in unsorted samples were annotated as CD4+, CD8+ or unknown by matching protein sequences in sorted samples from the same patient. Wilcoxon tests on paired samples were used to test diversity changes from C1D1 to C4D1. What TCRdb holds here is the immuneACCESS table cut down to in-frame rearrangements. Part of the clones is not present; checked against another copy, under half of the missing clones reflect an unresolved V gene, and the others are unexplained. Clonal size and the V and J genes are those of that table, whereas D and trimming came from the DNA. For this sample the table gives tens of thousands of clones, of which 89% were detected only once. The ten largest clonotypes hold 9.5% to 12% of the sample.

The CDR3, from cysteine to phenylalanine, totals 15 residues. Only the CDR3 DNA stays, 45 bases, in frame from base 1. Unmatched junction bases come to 1, with V trimmed by 2 bases and J by 3 bases. The germline V gene specifies SGHTS as CDR1 and YDEGEE as CDR2. The material was peripheral blood mononuclear cells (PBMCs), obtained before the second cycle of nivolumab. The clonotype was recovered from a human donor with classical Hodgkin lymphoma. The chain couples TRBV5-8 to TRBJ2-6, and 8 bases in between align with TRBD1. The CDR3 sequence is CASSFRGRGANVLTF. The bases read TGTGCCAGCAGCTTCAGGGGGCGTGGGGCCAACGTCCTGACTTTC.